This T cell receptor (beta chain) is from a study of shared clonotypes between healthy human individuals. Study-wide background: Per donor, three plates held CD4 naive cells, three held CD4 memory, two held CD8 naive and one held CD8 memory. Study results and caveats: Apart from blood, nothing was sampled; tissue repertoires likely differ. Relative to their counterparts shared across all four donors, non-shared clonotypes exhibited diminished generation probabilities. Generally, naive subsets came out with larger estimated richness than memory subsets.

The CDR3 spans 19 residues. Unmatched junction bases numbered 11, after V lost 5 bases and J lost 3 bases. Looked up from germline, CDR1 is LNHDA and CDR2 is SQIVND (reference sequence). Using immunoSEQ multiplex PCR, the repertoire was profiled, and TCRdb retains in-frame clones only, with some absent. The data show 2 million to 2.5 million clones, roughly 93% seen once. In regard to this clone: Its specificity is unknown.

The sequencing input was naive CD4+ T cells from PBMCs. Regarding subset: CD45RA+ positively selected. The chain uses TRBV19 and TRBJ2-1; 15 bases match TRBD2. The receptor was isolated from a man younger than 35 in good health. Some clones in this sample may be carry-over from other donors' samples. The CDR3 bases are TGTGCCAGTAGTCCGCCCTCGGGACTAGCGGGAGGAGGCTACAATGAGCAGTTCTTC. Residues: CASSPPSGLAGGGYNEQFF.